The text below deals with one T cell receptor (beta chain). The antigen it recognizes is unknown. No much larger clone is present one base from it, and per-base qualities are unavailable. Receptors were amplified or captured by RT-PCR. Sequenced on an Illumina HiSeq 2500. TCRdb trimmed public reads at Q25 via fastp, called clones via MiXCR and kept in-frame beta chains. Each entry merges the rows of one CDR3 protein and shows their most common DNA and genes. The sample contains more than 700 distinct CDR3 sequences, about 76% of them found a single time. About 15% of the sample rests with the top ten. Taken from cysteine to phenylalanine, the CDR3 has 16 residues. Only the CDR3 DNA stays, 48 bases, in frame from base 1. V is trimmed back by 1 base and J by 4 bases, and the junction contains 8 bases that no gene match accounts for. The germline V gene specifies ENHRY as CDR1 and SYGVKD as CDR2. The data were taken from a study of yellow fever vaccine responses in identical twins (dated by TCRdb to the late 2010s). With respect to the entire study: Focusing on identical twins, the study followed the T cell clones that responded to the vaccine, and did so with precision.

The paper's findings and limits, for the study overall: According to the authors, in identical twins the way T cells responded to vaccination appeared partly convergent and partly personalized.

The receptor was isolated from a female donor who received the yellow fever vaccine. The source was T cells from blood (PBMCs), unsorted or a sorted subset (not recorded which), collected before or after yellow fever vaccination (not recorded which). The chain links TRBV10-3 with TRBJ2-3; 7 central bases correspond to TRBD2. The CDR3 is CAISEFWGGSADTQYF. The nucleotide sequence reads TGTGCCATCAGTGAGTTCTGGGGCGGGAGTGCAGATACGCAGTATTTT.